The T cell receptor (beta chain) under discussion was sequenced for a study of T cells in tumors after PD-1 blockade. Study as a whole: No patient had prior checkpoint blockade, systemic immunosuppression, or radiotherapy within 4 weeks. Either cemiplimab 350 mg every 2 weeks or pembrolizumab 200 mg every 3 weeks was given. Blood samples averaged roughly 120,000 templates (range roughly 24,000-280,000) and under 40,000 unique clonotypes.

V lost 2 bases, J lost 7 bases, and 18 bases stayed unmatched. Germline CDR1 and CDR2: MGHDK and SYGVNS. The CDR3 is made up of 18 amino acids. Produced via immunoSEQ multiplex PCR; TCRdb's table is partial and in-frame only. The sample consists of roughly 59,000 clones, over 75% of them appearing once. The V gene is TRBV25-1, the J gene TRBJ2-7, with 9 bases matching TRBD1. This receptor was identified in a human donor with basal cell carcinoma. The sequencing here drew on PBMCs, taken before anti-PD-1 treatment. This chain's CDR3 is CASSELWTGEGLSGEQYF. In DNA, the CDR3 is TGTGCCAGCAGTGAACTTTGGACAGGGGAGGGTTTGTCCGGGGAGCAGTACTTC.